This TCR beta chain was identified during a study of blood T cell repertoires in COVID-19. Study summary: From the United States, Italy and Spain came samples of acute and convalescent COVID-19.

V dropped 2 bases and J dropped 4 bases, with 17 bases sitting between them. The length of the CDR3 is 16 residues. In germline, CDR1 is PRHDT, CDR2 FYEKMQ (reference sequence). In the authors' methods: Estimated nucleated cell counts came from reference gene primer amplification. TCRdb's copy holds only in-frame clones and misses some; the assay was immunoSEQ multiplex PCR. Clonal size and the V and J genes are those of that table, whereas D and trimming came from the DNA. The table has 200,000 to 250,000 clones, approximately 90% seen once. This clone has only a few counts. Recruitment covered 20 to 25 US areas and drew participants whose ages spanned roughly 18 to 90 years. Assignment of participants to cohorts was predicated upon participant-reported clinical history.

This receptor was identified in a woman in her 40s with acute COVID-19. The specimen was PBMCs or T cells enriched from blood (not recorded which). This chain connects TRBV13 to TRBJ1-1; the D gene is possibly TRBD1 (5 bases). Here the CDR3 reads CASSLKRTGNPTEAFF. DNA for the CDR3: TGTGCCAGCAGCTTAAAAAGAACAGGTAATCCCACTGAAGCTTTCTTT.